This T cell receptor (beta chain) originates from a study of blood T cells in healthy people across ages. Study information: Researchers report that template switching captured about one barcoded beta molecule per two T cells.

The germline V gene has CDR1 SGHKS and CDR2 YYEKEE (reference sequence). This CDR3 region has 14 residues. Trimming removed 4 bases at V and 2 bases at J, with 12 bases between. Study-wide points: In long-lived donors, naive CD4+ cell counts and diversity exceeded those of aged donors.

Next came a second PCR, run for about 6 to 12 cycles, which used a sample-barcoded 5' primer along with a J-beta primer mix. TCRdb recomputed calls from the 5' RACE reads with MiXCR, one row per CDR3 protein. The repertoire holds more than 1.4 million distinct CDR3 sequences, with 42% as singletons. As concerns this clonotype: The target antigen is unknown.

The chain has TRBV5-5 and TRBJ2-5; possibly TRBD1 or TRBD2 for D (6 bases each). What was sequenced was blood. The source is a young woman in good health. The CDR3 is CASSGRGTQETQYF. CDR3 DNA: TGTGCCAGCAGCGGCCGGGGGACACAAGAGACCCAGTACTTC.